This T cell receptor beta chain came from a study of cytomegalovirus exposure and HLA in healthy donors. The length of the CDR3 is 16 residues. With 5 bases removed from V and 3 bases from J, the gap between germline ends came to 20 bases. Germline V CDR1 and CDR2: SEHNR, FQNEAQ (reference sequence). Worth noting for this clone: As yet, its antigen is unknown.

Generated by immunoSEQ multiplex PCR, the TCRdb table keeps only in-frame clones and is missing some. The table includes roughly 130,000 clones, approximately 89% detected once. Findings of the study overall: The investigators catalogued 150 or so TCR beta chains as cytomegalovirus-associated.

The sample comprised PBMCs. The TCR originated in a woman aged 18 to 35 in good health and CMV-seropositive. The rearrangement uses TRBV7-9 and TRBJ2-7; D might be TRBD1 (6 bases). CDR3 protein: CASSTHPRGRSYEQYF. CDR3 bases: TGTGCCAGCAGCACCCACCCCAGGGGTCGGAGCTACGAGCAGTACTTC.